This T cell receptor (beta chain) was obtained from a study of OX40 agonist ivuxolimab in advanced cancers. TCRdb's copy holds only in-frame clones and misses some; the assay was immunoSEQ multiplex PCR. In the table there are about 23,000 clones, about three quarters of which are singletons. This CDR3 region has 12 residues. Germline assignment: CDR1 SGHTA and CDR2 FQGNSA. V was cut by 5 bases and J by 9 bases, with 14 bases left in between. The receptor was derived from an adult with an advanced solid tumor such as melanoma, head and neck, liver or kidney cancer. The sequenced sample was CD4+ or CD8+ T cells sorted from blood, obtained in a trial of the OX40 agonist ivuxolimab. V and J are TRBV7-2 and TRBJ2-7; D may match TRBD1 or TRBD2 (5 bases each). CDR3 sequence: CASSLRDARQYF. The CDR3 coding sequence is TGTGCCAGCAGCCTGAGGGACGCCAGGCAGTACTTC.